The T cell receptor (beta chain) described here comes from a study of cytomegalovirus exposure and HLA in healthy donors. 60 Vbeta and 13 Jbeta primers were used in PCR. TCRdb's table, derived via immunoSEQ multiplex PCR, lists solely in-frame clones and lacks some. The table has some 150,000 clones, 70% to 90% seen once; the top ten hold about 1.6%. General study results and limits: In an earlier analysis, productive rearrangement rates for most beta V segments clustered near 87% or 30%. Cytomegalovirus-associated TCR beta chains were listed, numbering around 150.

About this clone: Antigen unknown.

J lost 3 bases, V lost 7 bases, and 5 bases had no gene match. Germline CDR1 is SNHLY and CDR2 is FYNNEI. This CDR3 has 14 amino acids. The receptor was derived from a man aged 35 to 55 in good health and CMV-seronegative. The sequenced sample consisted of PBMCs. The chain combines TRBV2 with TRBJ1-4; TRBD1 matches 7 bases. For the CDR3, the DNA is TGTGCCAGCATGAGGGGGACAGCTAATGAAAAACTGTTTTTT. Its translation: CASMRGTANEKLFF.